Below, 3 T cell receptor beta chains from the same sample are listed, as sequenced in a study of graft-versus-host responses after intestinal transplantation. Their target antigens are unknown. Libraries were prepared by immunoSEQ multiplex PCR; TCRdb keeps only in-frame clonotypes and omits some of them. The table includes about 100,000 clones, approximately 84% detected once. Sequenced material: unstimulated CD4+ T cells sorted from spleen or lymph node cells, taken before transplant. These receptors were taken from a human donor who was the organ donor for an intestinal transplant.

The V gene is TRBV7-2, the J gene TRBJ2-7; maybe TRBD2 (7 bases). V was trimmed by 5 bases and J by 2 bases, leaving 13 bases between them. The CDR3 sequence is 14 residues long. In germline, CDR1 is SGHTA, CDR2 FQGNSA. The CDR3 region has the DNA TGTGCCAGCAGCCCGGGCGGGGGCCCCTACGAGCAGTACTTC. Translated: CASSPGGGPYEQYF.

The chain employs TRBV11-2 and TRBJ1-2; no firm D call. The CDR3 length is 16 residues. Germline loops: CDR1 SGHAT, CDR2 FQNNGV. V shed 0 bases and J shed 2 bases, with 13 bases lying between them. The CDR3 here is CASSLDIRTANYGYTF. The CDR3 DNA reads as TGTGCCAGCAGCTTAGATATAAGGACCGCCAACTATGGCTACACCTTC. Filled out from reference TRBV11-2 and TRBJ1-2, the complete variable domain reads EAGVAQSPRYKIIEKRQSVAFWCNPISGHATLYWYQQILGQGPKLLIQFQNNGVVDDSQLPKDRFSAERLKGVDSTLKIQPAKLEDSAVYLCASSLDIRTANYGYTFGSGTRLTVV.

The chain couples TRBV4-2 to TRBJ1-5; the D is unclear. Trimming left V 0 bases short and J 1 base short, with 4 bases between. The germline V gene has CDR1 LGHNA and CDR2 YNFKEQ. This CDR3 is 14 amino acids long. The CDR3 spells CASSQDESNQPQHF. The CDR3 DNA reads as TGTGCCAGCAGCCAAGACGAGAGCAATCAGCCCCAGCATTTT.